The source of this TCR beta chain is a study of blood T cell repertoires in COVID-19. Study summary: Collection of acute and convalescent COVID-19 samples took place in the United States, Italy and Spain. Sources were T cells, B-cell-depleted T cells, or PBMCs; the material itself was cDNA or gDNA.

Source study methods: Using reference gene primer amplification, nucleated cell counts were estimated. Sequenced by immunoSEQ multiplex PCR; TCRdb stores in-frame clones only, minus some. V and J calls plus clone size are reproduced from that table; the DNA served to infer D and trimming. This sample has some 180,000 clones, with 85% to 90% found just once. The length of the CDR3 is 15 residues. The trim removed 3 bases at V and 7 bases at J, leaving 10 bases unmatched. The germline V gene has CDR1 SGDLS and CDR2 YYNGEE. Sequencing was carried out using peripheral blood. The receptor was derived from a man between 50 and 59 years old who had recovered from COVID-19. The rearrangement links TRBV9 to TRBJ1-5, with TRBD1 matching over 7 bases. The CDR3 sequence: CASSAGGNPGQPQHF. The CDR3 coding sequence is TGTGCCAGCAGCGCAGGGGGGAACCCAGGCCAGCCCCAGCATTTT.